A single sample is the source of the 6 T cell receptor beta chains below, sequenced in a study of cytomegalovirus exposure and HLA in healthy donors. Researchers ran the PCR with 60 Vbeta and 13 Jbeta primers. Using immunoSEQ multiplex PCR, the repertoire was profiled, and TCRdb retains in-frame clones only, with some absent. The table lists around 150,000 clones, around 79% of them singletons. Sequencing was performed on PBMCs. Every receptor here comes from a middle-aged man in good health and CMV-seropositive.

V and J are TRBV19 and TRBJ2-2; TRBD1 is a possible D gene (6 bases). V lost 5 bases, J lost 1 base, and 8 bases lay in between. The CDR3 extends over 14 amino acids. Per the germline V gene, CDR1 is LNHDA and CDR2 is SQIVND (reference sequence). As DNA, the CDR3 is TGTGCCAGTAGTGGACAGAGGAACACCGGGGAGCTGTTTTTT. It specifies CASSGQRNTGELFF.

The V and J genes are TRBV5-4 and TRBJ2-2; 7 bases fit TRBD2. The CDR3 extends over 16 amino acids. V was pared by 0 bases and J by 5 bases, with 7 bases of the junction left unmatched. Germline V gene sequence: CDR1 SGHNT, CDR2 YYREEE (reference sequence). The CDR3 bases are TGTGCCAGCAGCTTGGTTGGCGGGGGAAGGACCGGGGAGCTGTTTTTT. Translating gives CASSLVGGGRTGELFF. Full variable domain (outside the CDR3, taken from reference TRBV5-4 and TRBJ2-2): ETGVTQSPTHLIKTRGQQVTLRCSSQSGHNTVSWYQQALGQGPQFIFQYYREEENGRGNFPPRFSGLQFPNYSSELNVNALELDDSALYLCASSLVGGGRTGELFFGEGSRLTVL.

In its sample, this clone was seen once. Other DNA sequences of this sample code for an identical CDR3. The V gene is TRBV5-1, the J gene TRBJ2-1, with D tentatively TRBD1 (5 bases). The CDR3 contains 13 residues. With 4 bases removed from V and 3 bases from J, the gap between germline ends came to 8 bases. CDR1 and CDR2 from the germline V gene are SGHRS and YFSETQ. The CDR3: CASSTDSYNEQFF. CDR3 in DNA: TGCGCCAGCAGCACCGACAGCTACAATGAGCAGTTCTTC.

About this clone itself: The sample holds other DNA sequences that translate to the same CDR3. The chain has TRBV18 and TRBJ2-3, with 13 bases aligning to TRBD2. The V segment lost 5 bases and the J segment 2 bases; nucleotides outside the gene matches: 7. Germline V CDR1 and CDR2: KGHSH, LQKENI. This CDR3 is built from 17 residues. CDR3 amino acids: CASSKGLAGHSTDTQYF. The CDR3 DNA sequence: TGTGCCAGCTCAAAGGGACTAGCGGGGCATTCCACAGATACGCAGTATTTT. Full variable domain (rest looked up from reference TRBV18 and TRBJ2-3): NAGVMQNPRHLVRRRGQEARLRCSPMKGHSHVYWYRQLPEEGLKFMVYLQKENIIDESGMPKERFSAEFPKEGPSILRIQQVVRGDSAAYFCASSKGLAGHSTDTQYFGPGTRLTVL.

CDR3 sequence (DNA): TGTGCCAGCAGAGGACAGCCGTTAGCCAAAAACATTCAGTACTTC. Translation: CASRGQPLAKNIQYF. The chain recombines TRBV6-5 with TRBJ2-4; TRBD1 might be the D (6 bases). V was shortened by 6 bases and J by 0 bases, with 12 bases between the two germline ends. The CDR3 is 15 amino acids. The germline V gene has CDR1 MNHEY and CDR2 SVGAGI.

This clone has just a few counts. The rearrangement uses TRBV10-1 and TRBJ1-3; 8 bases are shared with TRBD1. This CDR3 is built from 19 residues. V gave up 2 bases and J gave up 0 bases; unmatched junction bases: 12. The V gene's germline CDR1 is WNHNN and CDR2 SYGVQD (reference sequence). The CDR3 loop reads CASSEPKDRAYHSGNTIYF. The CDR3 bases are TGCGCCAGCAGTGAGCCCAAGGACAGGGCTTACCACTCTGGAAACACCATATATTTT.